Included here is one T cell receptor beta chain sequence, with context. TCRdb ran MiXCR on the 5' RACE reads and lists one entry per CDR3 protein. The sample has approximately 73,000 distinct CDR3 sequences, roughly 10% seen once. The CDR3 contains 16 residues. Trimming took 3 bases from V and 4 from J; bases not matched to a gene: 3. These data are taken from a study of early T cells in non-severe SARS-CoV-2 infection. The chain joins TRBV12-3 or TRBV12-4 to TRBJ2-2; TRBD1 matches 12 bases. Sequenced material: whole blood. This receptor was identified in an adult who was a healthcare worker with PCR-confirmed SARS-CoV-2 infection or an uninfected control (not recorded which). This CDR3 reads CASSLGQGASTGELFF. The DNA for the CDR3 is TGTGCCAGCAGTTTGGGACAGGGGGCGAGCACCGGGGAGCTGTTTTTT.